By sample fraction, the clone carrying this T cell receptor beta chain is medium-sized. Its antigen is currently unknown. This entry comes from a study of T and B cells in COVID-19 patients. Study context: Blood was sampled from COVID-19 patients who were either actively infected or recovered. Median age was about 34 years in the recovered cohort and 67 years in the active-infection cohort.

Study results and caveats: Few blood samples existed from mildly ill patients during symptoms or early in severe cases.

CDR3 length: 16 residues. Trimming shortened V by 2 bases and J by 0 bases, and 14 bases separated the two germline ends. The V gene's germline CDR1 is MNHEY and CDR2 SVGEGT. Blood genomic DNA input for TRB amplification was about 240-550 ng. TRB rearrangements were amplified by multiplex PCR with BIOMED2 TRB-A/B primers. In TCRdb, the multiplex PCR reads were re-called with MiXCR into one record per CDR3 protein. The sample has about 18,000 distinct CDR3 sequences; 35% to 40% are singletons. The source of this sequence is a human donor with active COVID-19. The sequenced material came from blood. J is TRBJ2-7 and V is TRBV6-2 or TRBV6-3; tentatively, D is TRBD1 or TRBD2 (5 bases each). CDR3 nucleotides: TGTGCCAGCAGTTACGGGACCCACCAAAGCTCCTACGAGCAGTACTTC. It yields the protein CASSYGTHQSSYEQYF.